Here is one T cell receptor beta chain with its context. Sequenced by immunoSEQ multiplex PCR; TCRdb stores in-frame clones only, minus some. This table has about 200,000 clones, around 87% appearing once. These data come from a study of blood T cell repertoires in COVID-19. The wider study: Sample material is recorded as cDNA or gDNA derived from T cells, B-cell-depleted T cells, or PBMCs.

Trimming removed 4 bases from V and 2 bases from J; junction bases left unmatched: 3. CDR1 SNHLY and CDR2 FYNNEI come from the germline V gene. The CDR3 has 15 amino acids. This TCR was sampled from a man aged 45-65 years with acute or convalescent COVID-19. Sequencing used peripheral blood. The chain employs TRBV2 and TRBJ2-3; 10 nucleotides agree with TRBD2. CDR3 amino acids: CASSGLAGLTDTQYF. DNA of the CDR3: TGTGCCAGCAGTGGACTAGCGGGCCTCACAGATACGCAGTATTTT.